The following is a TCR beta chain sequence with its context. The antigen it binds to is not known. Base qualities are missing; no much larger clone stands one base away. The data stem from a study of cytomegalovirus exposure and HLA in healthy donors (dated by TCRdb to 2016 to 2017). For the study in its entirety: An earlier analysis of approximately 550 of the donors reported roughly 270 Gb of sequence data and 120 million or so unique TCR beta sequences from about 200 million T cells. An early release covering roughly 580 HLA-typed donors comprised around 300 gigabases of sequencing data and tens of millions of unique TCR sequences. The genetic ancestry cluster associated with self-reported Caucasian donors included 81% of the 398 genotyped donors. The aim of the study was to test whether cataloging public T cell receptors could identify signatures of past pathogen exposure. Using immunosequencing, the study profiled T cell repertoires from 500 to 800 subjects and related those repertoires to cytomegalovirus serostatus. A separate validation cohort of over a hundred different subjects was used in addition to the 666-subject first cohort. High-throughput TCR immunosequencing, statistical association of individual TCRs with disease status, and machine learning were combined to predict cytomegalovirus infection status. A later analysis re-examined previously published TCR beta repertoires from more than 650 donors and added high-resolution HLA genotyping to investigate patterns of TCR occurrence. The later analysis used no new phenotypic data to find candidate immune exposures, relying instead on TCR beta sequences and their occurrence across donors. To decide whether each TCR beta V gene segment behaved as functional or pseudogenic, an earlier analysis of 587 of the donors relied on high-throughput TCR beta sequencing. Alongside the repertoire data, information on donor age, sex, ethnicity and CMV serostatus was compiled. In a later genetic analysis, genome-wide SNP genotypes for about 65% of the roughly 700 donors were used, and that subset was treated as a discovery cohort. All discovery cohort repertoires had been generated on a single sequencing platform. HLA typing covered class I and class II loci at four-digit resolution. Typing coverage differed by locus: A, B, C, DRB1 and DQB1 were typed in roughly 620-630 donors, DQA1 in 500 to 550, DPA1 in 606, and DPB1 in 472. Several DR-DQ haplotypes were treated as single units for association and clustering because of strong linkage in the cohort. On average, about 240,000 unique TCR beta nucleotide sequences were sequenced per donor among several hundred genotyped donors of the cohort, with roughly 18% of those sequences being non-productive. Results the study describes overall, beyond this receptor: In a later analysis, more than 15,000 TCR beta sequences were associated with specific HLA alleles at a false discovery rate of 0.05. In a later genetic analysis, fewer N-insertions in productive TCRs were reported among donors in an Asian-associated ancestry cluster than the approximately 710-donor mean. A group of highly shared sequence variants was considered likely to be a technical artifact of the sequencing pipeline. Only TCR beta chains were sequenced in this cohort, and the absence of alpha or paired-chain data limited detectable features. Because HLA typing was missing for some donors at each locus, association tests included only the typed subset. According to a later analysis, most CMV-associated TCR beta chains appeared to be HLA-restricted, and the HLA associations seemed to be driven largely by CMV exposure. Three of the identified cytomegalovirus-associated TCR beta chains were confirmed in vitro to be specific for cytomegalovirus antigens. The classifier was reported to diagnose cytomegalovirus status with high specificity and sensitivity in both the original cohort and the validation cohort. Because counts were too low, about 18 rarely observed V segments, including chromosome 9 orphons, were excluded from the earlier analysis of roughly 580 of the donors. A later analysis found that HLA-associated TCR beta chains were more clonally expanded and had lower generation probabilities than equally common non-associated chains. In the study, some 180 TCR beta chains were listed as associated with cytomegalovirus. A further reported finding was that TCR beta sequences accurately predicted the HLA-A and HLA-B alleles for most subjects in the first cohort. When HLA alleles, especially DR and DQ, strongly co-occurred, attributing TCR associations to individual alleles was difficult. According to the authors, the approach could potentially be generalized to other disease states and immunological phenotypes. The only immune exposure information available for the cohort was CMV serostatus. V-gene and J-gene trimming of TCR beta chains was associated with a missense DCLRE1C variant in a later genetic analysis, and the association was replicated in an independent cohort. Roughly uniform sequencing depth across donors was assumed in presence/absence analyses, although this assumption may not hold. While some public TCRs were present in many individuals, most TCR sequences turned up only very rarely across donors. An earlier analysis of approximately 600 of the donors showed that most TCR beta V segments appeared in productive rearrangements either about 87% or about 30% of the time, which broadly matched IMGT annotations. According to a later analysis, parvovirus B19, influenza, CMV and Epstein-Barr virus appeared linked to several top co-occurrence clusters. In a later analysis, TCR association rates were found to vary across HLA loci, with the most associated TCRs seen for DRB1 alleles and the fewest for HLA-C alleles. Linkage disequilibrium might explain the correlated functional status among segregating V segments, but an unknown experimental factor could not be ruled out.

The cohort consisted of approximately 690 healthy bone marrow donors. At the time of sampling, all cohort members were nominally healthy, though unrecorded immune exposures were likely present. Of the roughly 620 cohort members, approximately 300 had positive CMV serostatus and fewer than 400 had negative CMV serostatus, and CMV serostatus was not recorded for the donor. Each donor provided a peripheral blood sample, and peripheral blood mononuclear cells were used for TCR beta sequencing. The Qiagen DNeasy Blood Extraction Kit was used to extract genomic DNA from the blood cell samples. The library was obtained by the immunoSEQ multiplex PCR assay. A mixture of 60 forward primers for TCR Vbeta segments and 13 reverse primers for TCR Jbeta segments was used in the multiplex PCR. The CDR3 region of rearranged TCR beta genes was amplified from genomic DNA by a multiplex PCR assay. The Illumina HiSeq System was used to sequence the amplified TCR beta libraries as 87-base-pair reads. The published analysis was carried out like this. A later analysis tallied roughly 78 million unique TCR beta chains across the 700 or so repertoires, and around 10 million of those chains were shared by two or more donors. Raw reads were error-corrected and collapsed into unique sequences with a nearest-neighbor algorithm that merged closely related sequences to remove PCR and sequencing errors. To assign V, D and J gene segments, CDR3 sequences were aligned to IMGT reference sequences. For a sequence to be retained, a match of at least six nucleotides to both a V gene segment and a J gene segment was required. A rearrangement counted as productive if the CDR3 had no stop codons and remained in frame with V and J, and every other rearrangement counted as non-productive. Following IMGT convention, CDR3 was defined as the stretch from the second conserved V-encoded cysteine up to the conserved J-encoded phenylalanine. In an earlier analysis of more than 550 of the donors, sequences lacking an unambiguous match to a single V gene segment were excluded. An earlier analysis of several hundred of the donors called V segments functional above 56.7% productive rearrangements and segregating when the between-donor standard deviation exceeded 5%. A statistical classification framework was built to diagnose cytomegalovirus status from the catalog of TCR beta chain sequences. In a later analysis, TCR nucleotide sequences were compared against IMGT/GENE-DB human TR gene sequences so that V and J genes could be assigned. In a later analysis, CDR3 sequences and most-parsimonious VDJ recombination scenarios were assigned using the TCRdist pipeline. A later analysis defined each TCR beta chain by its CDR3 amino acid sequence plus V-gene family, and excluded reads lacking a unique V-gene family. In a later analysis, around 650 highly shared, low-generation-probability nucleotide sequences were removed to address suspected cross-contamination and a sequencing artifact. For each public chain, a later analysis derived a clonal expansion index from normalized ranks of inferred template counts within each repertoire. Generation probabilities in a later analysis came from a VDJ recombination model fitted to out-of-frame rearrangements, and those results were checked against IGoR. In a later analysis, TCR-TCR, TCR-HLA and TCR-CMV co-occurrence was scored with hypergeometric tests, and a repertoire-size bias correction was applied to TCR pairs. In a later analysis, false discovery rates were estimated by permuting HLA or CMV assignments 20 times. In a later analysis, co-occurring TCRs were grouped using DBSCAN, and TCRdist sequence similarity was added for clustering within HLA-allele-positive subsets. Repertoires with fewer than 30,000 or more than 120,000 public chains were left out of co-occurrence clustering, as were five repertoires with anomalous nucleotide sharing. TCRdb took over this immuneACCESS table, retaining in-frame rearrangements with V and J assigned. Such tables are incomplete; in checked studies, under half of the missing clones stem from an unresolved V gene, and the remainder is unexplained. V, J and clone size derive from that table, while D and trimming were established from the DNA sequence. The sample records about 120,000 clones, 60% to 85% of which are singletons. The ten biggest clones cover 1% of the sample.

This clonotype was sampled from a human donor in good health. The sample consisted of PBMCs.

The encoded CDR3 is CASSPLPGGKGDTEAFF. The bases are TGTGCCAGCAGCCCGTTGCCAGGGGGCAAGGGAGACACTGAAGCTTTCTTT. This chain is built from TRBV11-2 and TRBJ1-1, and TRBD1 matches 8 of the central bases. The CDR3 has 17 amino acids, counting the end cysteine and phenylalanine. Only the CDR3 DNA stays, 51 bases, in frame from base 1. The V end gives up 5 bases and the J end 3 bases, leaving 14 bases in the junction not matched to a gene. In the germline V gene, CDR1 corresponds to SGHAT and CDR2 to FQNNGV.